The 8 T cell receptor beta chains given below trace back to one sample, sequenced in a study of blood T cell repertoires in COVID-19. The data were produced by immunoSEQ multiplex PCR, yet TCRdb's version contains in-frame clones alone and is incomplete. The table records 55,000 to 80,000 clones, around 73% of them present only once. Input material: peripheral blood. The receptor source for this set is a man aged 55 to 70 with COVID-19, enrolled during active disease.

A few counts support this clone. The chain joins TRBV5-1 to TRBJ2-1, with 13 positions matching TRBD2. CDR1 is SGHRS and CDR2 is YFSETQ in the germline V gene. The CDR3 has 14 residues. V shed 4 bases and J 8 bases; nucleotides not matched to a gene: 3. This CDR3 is CASSKGTSGDEQFF. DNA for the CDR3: TGCGCCAGCAGCAAAGGGACTAGCGGGGATGAGCAGTTCTTC. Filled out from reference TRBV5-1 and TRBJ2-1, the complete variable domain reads KAGVTQTPRYLIKTRGQQVTLSCSPISGHRSVSWYQQTPGQGLQFLFEYFSETQRNKGNFPGRFSGRQFSNSRSEMNVSTLELGDSALYLCASSKGTSGDEQFFGPGTRLTVL.

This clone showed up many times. For the CDR3, the DNA is TGTGCCAGCAGTTCCCTCGGAGCGAACACCGGGGAGCTGTTTTTT. Residues: CASSSLGANTGELFF. This chain links TRBV7-3 with TRBJ2-2; D is uncertain. The ends were cut back, 6 bases at V and 0 bases at J, with 11 bases in the middle. The CDR3 has 15 residues. Per germline, CDR1 SGHTA and CDR2 FQGTGA.

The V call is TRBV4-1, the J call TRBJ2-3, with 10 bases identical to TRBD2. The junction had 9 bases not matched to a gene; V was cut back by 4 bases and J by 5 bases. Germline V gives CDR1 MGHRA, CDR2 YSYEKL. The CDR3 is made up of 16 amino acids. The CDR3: CASSPRLAGVGDTQYF. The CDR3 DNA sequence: TGCGCCAGCAGCCCCCGGCTAGCGGGGGTTGGAGATACGCAGTATTTT.

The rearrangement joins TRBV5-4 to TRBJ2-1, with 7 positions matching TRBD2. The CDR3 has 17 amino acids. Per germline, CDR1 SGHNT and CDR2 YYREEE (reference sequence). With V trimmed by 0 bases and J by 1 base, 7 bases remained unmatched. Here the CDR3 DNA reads TGTGCCAGCAGCTTGGCACTAGTGGGGGGGTCCTACAATGAGCAGTTCTTC. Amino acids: CASSLALVGGSYNEQFF.

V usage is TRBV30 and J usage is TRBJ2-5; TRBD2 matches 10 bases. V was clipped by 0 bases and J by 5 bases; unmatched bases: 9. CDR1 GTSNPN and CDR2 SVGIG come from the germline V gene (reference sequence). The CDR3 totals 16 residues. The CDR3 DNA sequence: TGTGCCTGGAGTGTACAGAAGCGGGGGGGCAGGGAGACCCAGTACTTC. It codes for CAWSVQKRGGRETQYF. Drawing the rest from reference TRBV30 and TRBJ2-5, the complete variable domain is SQTIHQWPATLVQPVGSPLSLECTVEGTSNPNLYWYRQAAGRGLQLLFYSVGIGQISSEVPQNLSASRPQDRQFILSSKKLLLSDSGFYLCAWSVQKRGGRETQYFGPGTRLLVL.

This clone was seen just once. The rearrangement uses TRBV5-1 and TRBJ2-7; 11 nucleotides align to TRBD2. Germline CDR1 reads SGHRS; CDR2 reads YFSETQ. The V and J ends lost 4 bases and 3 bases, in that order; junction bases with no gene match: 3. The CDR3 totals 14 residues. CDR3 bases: TGCGCCAGCAGCCCCGGGACTAGCGGCTACGAGCAGTACTTC. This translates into CASSPGTSGYEQYF.

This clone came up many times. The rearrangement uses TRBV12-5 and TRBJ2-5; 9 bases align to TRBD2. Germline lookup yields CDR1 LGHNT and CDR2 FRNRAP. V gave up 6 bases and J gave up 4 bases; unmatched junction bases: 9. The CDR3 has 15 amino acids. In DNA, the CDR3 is TGTGCTAGTGGCTCCACCGCTAGCGGGGTAGAGACCCAGTACTTC. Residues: CASGSTASGVETQYF.

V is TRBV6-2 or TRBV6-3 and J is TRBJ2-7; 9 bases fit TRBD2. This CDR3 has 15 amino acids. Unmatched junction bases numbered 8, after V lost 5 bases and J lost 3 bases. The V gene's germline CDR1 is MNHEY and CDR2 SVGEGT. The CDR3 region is CASSNSGGFIYEQYF. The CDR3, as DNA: TGTGCCAGCAGTAATAGCGGGGGATTCATCTACGAGCAGTACTTC.